This T cell receptor (beta chain) is from a study of T-cell reconstitution after alpha-beta-depleted transplantation in children. Study conclusions and caveats: T-cell numbers and diversity, one year after transplant, stemmed largely from T cells that were newly produced. There were some patients whose high TCRbeta diversity at day 60 came from surviving recipient T cells and thymic progenitors.

CDR3 length equals 12 residues. The germline CDR1 and CDR2 sequences are MDHEN and SYDVKM. Deletions cut 5 bases from V and 9 bases from J, with 12 bases between. This clonotype has ten or more counts. Its target is unknown. Construction of the TCRbeta library involved unique molecular identifiers. MiXCR, run by TCRdb on the PCR reads, gives a single entry per CDR3 protein. The sample contains 120,000 to 150,000 distinct CDR3 sequences, 7.5% to 9% of which appear only once. The chain employs TRBV28 and TRBJ2-3; D is unresolved. The receptor's source is a female patient aged 2-9 years who had a stem cell transplant for congenital amegakaryocytic thrombocytopenia, so the T cells may come from the graft donor. The specimen was PBMCs, mostly from graft donor cells, collected 180 days after TCRalphabeta/CD19-depleted stem cell transplant. The CDR3 region is CASSPLARTQYF. CDR3 in DNA: TGTGCCAGCAGTCCTCTTGCTAGGACGCAGTATTTT.